This TCR beta chain derives from a study of cytomegalovirus exposure and HLA in healthy donors. Study results and caveats: Common viral pathogens seemed to be connected with several of the most significant clusters, according to a later analysis. Most of the TCR beta V segments (in an earlier analysis) were productive either about 87% or about 30% of the time. Solely CMV serostatus was available to characterize immune exposure. A later examination showed that TCR association rates differed by HLA locus, with DRB1 most and HLA-C fewest.

Comment on this clone: Antigen unknown.

PCR was performed using 60 Vbeta and 13 Jbeta primers. The data were produced by immunoSEQ multiplex PCR, yet TCRdb's version contains in-frame clones alone and is incomplete. The data include some 70,000 clones; the top ten clones carry more than 2.5%. Sequenced sample: PBMCs. The receptor was derived from a middle-aged man in good health and CMV-seronegative.

The CDR3, as DNA: TGCGCCAGCAGTCGGGACAGACTTAGCTCTGGGGCCAACGTCCTGACTTTC. It encodes CASSRDRLSSGANVLTF. The chain joins TRBV4-1 to TRBJ2-6, with 7 bases fitting TRBD1. V gave up 6 bases and J gave up 0 bases; unmatched junction bases: 8. Germline CDR1 MGHRA, CDR2 YSYEKL. The CDR3 contains 17 residues.